This T cell receptor (beta chain) was recorded in a study of T cell responses to AZD1222 COVID-19 vaccine. Study-level results: Repertoires were collected only later (after the peak T cell response had occurred). White British donors predominated, females outnumbered males, and clonal diversity was possibly underestimated.

TCRdb's table, derived via immunoSEQ multiplex PCR, lists solely in-frame clones and lacks some. The data hold about 97,000 clones, with approximately 91% observed a single time. The ends were cut back, 2 bases at V and 5 bases at J, with 9 bases in the middle. Germline loops: CDR1 SNHLY, CDR2 FYNNEI. The CDR3 spans 13 residues. This clone was counted once. Its antigen is unidentified. The V gene is TRBV2, the J gene TRBJ1-2; D unresolved. The sequence was collected from an adult in good health. The sample was peripheral blood, taken on day 0 of AZD1222 vaccination. Here the CDR3 DNA reads TGTGCCAGCAGTGAAAAGGGAGGATATGGCTACACCTTC. The encoded protein is CASSEKGGYGYTF.